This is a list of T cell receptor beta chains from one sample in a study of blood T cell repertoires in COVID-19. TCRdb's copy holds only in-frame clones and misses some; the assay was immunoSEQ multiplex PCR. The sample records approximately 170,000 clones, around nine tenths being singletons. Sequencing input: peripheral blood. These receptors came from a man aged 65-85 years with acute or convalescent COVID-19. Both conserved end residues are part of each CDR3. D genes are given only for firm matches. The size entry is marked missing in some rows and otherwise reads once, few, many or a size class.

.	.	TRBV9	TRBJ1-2	CASSVGSPPVRGYTF	TGTGCCAGCAGCGTAGGTTCTCCCCCCGTGCGGGGCTACACCTTC
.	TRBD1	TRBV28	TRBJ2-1	CASSLGQIGPNEQFF	TGTGCCAGCAGCTTGGGACAGATAGGGCCCAATGAGCAGTTCTTC
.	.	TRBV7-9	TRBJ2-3	CASSSRADTQYF	TGTGCCAGCAGCAGCCGGGCAGATACGCAGTATTTT
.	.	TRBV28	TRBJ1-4	CASSFTENNEKLFF	TGTGCCAGCAGTTTTACAGAAAATAATGAAAAACTGTTTTTT
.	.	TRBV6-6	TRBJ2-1	CASSYSVQGEQFF	TGTGCCAGCAGTTATAGCGTCCAAGGTGAGCAGTTCTTC
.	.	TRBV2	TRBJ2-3	CASSETYLDTQYF	TGTGCCAGCAGTGAGACATATTTGGATACGCAGTATTTT
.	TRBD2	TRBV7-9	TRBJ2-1	CASSLAAGVVDEQFF	TGTGCCAGCAGCTTAGCAGCGGGAGTCGTCGATGAGCAGTTCTTC
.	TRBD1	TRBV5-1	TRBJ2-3	CASSAGTGGVDTQYF	TGCGCCAGCAGCGCCGGGACAGGGGGCGTAGATACGCAGTATTTT
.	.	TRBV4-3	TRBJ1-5	CASSKALRDQPQHF	TGCGCCAGCAGTAAGGCGTTGAGGGATCAGCCCCAGCATTTT
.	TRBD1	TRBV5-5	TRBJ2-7	CASSLLTGGIEQYF	TGTGCCAGCAGCTTGCTGACAGGGGGCATCGAGCAGTACTTC
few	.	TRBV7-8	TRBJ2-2	CASSSTLGVPGELFF	TGTGCCAGCAGCTCAACGCTAGGGGTTCCCGGGGAGCTGTTTTTT
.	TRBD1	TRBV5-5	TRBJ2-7	CASSWTGRSYEQYF	TGTGCCAGCAGCTGGACAGGGCGCTCCTACGAGCAGTACTTC
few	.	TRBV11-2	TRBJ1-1	CASSLVSGTGSTNTEAFF	TGTGCCAGCAGCTTAGTGAGCGGGACCGGGTCTACAAACACTGAAGCTTTCTTT
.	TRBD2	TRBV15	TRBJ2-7	CATSRGRGGSYEQYF	TGTGCCACCAGCAGAGGGCGCGGCGGGAGCTACGAGCAGTACTTC
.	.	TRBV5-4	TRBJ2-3	CASSNTGGGGGQTQYF	TGTGCCAGCAGCAATACAGGGGGGGGAGGGGGCCAGACGCAGTATTTT
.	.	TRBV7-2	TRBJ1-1	CASSLAQVRQAFF	TGTGCCAGCAGCTTAGCACAGGTACGTCAAGCTTTCTTT
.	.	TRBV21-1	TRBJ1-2	CASSKAAEQDYGYTF	TGTGCCAGCAGCAAAGCGGCGGAGCAAGACTATGGCTACACCTTC
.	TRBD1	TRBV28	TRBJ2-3	CASSPGTGGTDTQYF	TGTGCCAGCAGCCCCGGGACAGGTGGTACAGATACGCAGTATTTT
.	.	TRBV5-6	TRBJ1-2	CASSPGQNLYGYTF	TGTGCCAGCAGCCCGGGACAAAATCTCTATGGCTACACCTTC
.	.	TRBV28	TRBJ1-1	CASRLQGWGTEAFF	TGTGCCAGCAGACTACAGGGATGGGGCACTGAAGCTTTCTTT
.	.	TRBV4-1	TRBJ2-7	CASSQDRKTTYEQYF	TGCGCCAGCAGCCAGGATCGTAAGACAACCTACGAGCAGTACTTC
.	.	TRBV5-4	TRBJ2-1	CASSGGGGMNEQFF	TGTGCCAGCAGCGGGGGAGGTGGGATGAATGAGCAGTTCTTC
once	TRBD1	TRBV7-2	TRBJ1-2	CASSSDRGYGYTF	TGTGCCAGCAGCTCGGACAGGGGCTATGGCTACACCTTC
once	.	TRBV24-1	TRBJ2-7	CATSDGSSYEQYF	TGTGCCACCAGTGATGGGAGTTCCTACGAGCAGTACTTC
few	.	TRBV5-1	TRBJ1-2	CASSLAGLDYGYTF	TGCGCCAGCAGCTTGGCAGGGTTAGATTATGGCTACACCTTC
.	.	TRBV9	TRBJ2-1	CASSEGVRKYFDEQFF	TGTGCCAGCAGCGAGGGGGTCAGGAAATATTTCGATGAGCAGTTCTTC
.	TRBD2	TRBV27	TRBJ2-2	CASSSPGLAGFAGELFF	TGTGCCAGCAGTTCCCCGGGACTAGCGGGGTTCGCCGGGGAGCTGTTTTTT
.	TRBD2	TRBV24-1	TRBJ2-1	CATSDSLAGIDNEQFF	TGTGCCACCAGTGATTCACTAGCGGGGATAGACAATGAGCAGTTCTTC
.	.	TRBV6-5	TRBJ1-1	CASNPRTATPEAFF	TGTGCCAGCAACCCACGGACAGCAACACCTGAAGCTTTCTTT
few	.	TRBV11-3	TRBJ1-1	CASSTGGGRDTEAFF	TGTGCCAGCAGCACCGGCGGGGGGCGAGACACTGAAGCTTTCTTT
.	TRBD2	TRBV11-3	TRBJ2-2	CASSLGLASTGELFF	TGTGCCAGCAGCTTAGGACTAGCGAGCACCGGGGAGCTGTTTTTT
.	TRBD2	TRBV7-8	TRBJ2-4	CASTSLAGASGIQYF	TGTGCCAGCACCTCGCTAGCGGGGGCCTCAGGCATTCAGTACTTC
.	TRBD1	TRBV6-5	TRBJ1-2	CASSPRTGFGYTF	TGTGCCAGCAGTCCACGGACAGGCTTTGGCTACACCTTC
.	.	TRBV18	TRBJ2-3	CASSPRSSPGDTQYF	TGTGCCAGCTCACCGAGGTCCTCCCCAGGGGATACGCAGTATTTT
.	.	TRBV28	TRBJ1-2	CASSLRTFYGYTF	TGTGCCAGCAGTTTGAGGACTTTCTATGGCTACACCTTC
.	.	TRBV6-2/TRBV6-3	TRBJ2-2	CASSSGNTGELFF	TGTGCCAGCAGTTCCGGGAACACCGGGGAGCTGTTTTTT
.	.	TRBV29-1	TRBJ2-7	CSAYGLDYEQYF	TGCAGCGCCTACGGGTTGGACTACGAGCAGTACTTC
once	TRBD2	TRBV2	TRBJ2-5	CASRGTSSETQYF	TGTGCCAGCAGGGGGACTAGCTCGGAGACCCAGTACTTC
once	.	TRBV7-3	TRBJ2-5	CASSYGGAAETQYF	TGTGCCAGCAGCTACGGAGGGGCGGCAGAGACCCAGTACTTC
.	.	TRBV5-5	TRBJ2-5	CASSLRPGRAPLRETQYF	TGTGCCAGCAGCTTACGTCCCGGGCGGGCCCCTTTGCGGGAGACCCAGTACTTC
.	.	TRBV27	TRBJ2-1	CASSLPRLGEQFF	TGTGCCAGCAGTCTCCCGCGACTAGGGGAGCAGTTCTTC
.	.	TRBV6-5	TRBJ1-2	CASASTGVSYGYTF	TGTGCCAGCGCCTCCACCGGGGTTAGCTATGGCTACACCTTC
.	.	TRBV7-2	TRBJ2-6	CASSLIGAGANVLTF	TGTGCCAGCAGCTTAATAGGGGCTGGGGCCAACGTCCTGACTTTC
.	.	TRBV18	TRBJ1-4	CASSPLGGQGTEKLFF	TGTGCCAGCTCACCATTGGGTGGTCAGGGGACTGAAAAACTGTTTTTT
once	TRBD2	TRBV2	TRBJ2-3	CASSELAGASDTQYF	TGTGCCAGCAGTGAACTAGCGGGAGCGTCAGATACGCAGTATTTT